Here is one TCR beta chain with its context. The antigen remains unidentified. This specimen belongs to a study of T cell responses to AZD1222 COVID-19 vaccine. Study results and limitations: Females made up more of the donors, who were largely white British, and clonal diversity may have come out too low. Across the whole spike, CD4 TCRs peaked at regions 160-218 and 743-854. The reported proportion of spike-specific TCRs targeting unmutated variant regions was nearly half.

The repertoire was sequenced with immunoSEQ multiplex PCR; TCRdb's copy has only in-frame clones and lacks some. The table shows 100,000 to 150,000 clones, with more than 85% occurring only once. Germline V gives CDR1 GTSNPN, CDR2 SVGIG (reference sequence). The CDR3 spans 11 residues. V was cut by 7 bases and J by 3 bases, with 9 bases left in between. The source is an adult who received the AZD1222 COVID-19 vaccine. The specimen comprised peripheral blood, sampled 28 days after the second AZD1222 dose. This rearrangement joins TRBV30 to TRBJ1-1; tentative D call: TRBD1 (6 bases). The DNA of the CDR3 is TGTGCCTCAACAGGGTACACTGAAGCTTTCTTT. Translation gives CASTGYTEAFF.